The 2 T cell receptor beta chains listed next were all sequenced from one sample in a study of blood T cell repertoires in COVID-19. Using immunoSEQ multiplex PCR, the repertoire was profiled, and TCRdb retains in-frame clones only, with some absent. The sample holds some 190,000 clones, around 81% seen once. Sequenced sample: peripheral blood. Every receptor here comes from a woman between 40 and 55 years old with COVID-19, enrolled during active disease.

For this clone: Other DNA sequences from this sample encode an identical CDR3 as well. The chain couples TRBV30 to TRBJ1-2, with 7 bases aligning to TRBD1. Germline V lookup: CDR1 GTSNPN, CDR2 SVGIG (reference sequence). The CDR3 is 14 residues long. V lost 5 bases and J lost 0; bases outside the gene matches: 6. CDR3 coding DNA: TGTGCCTGGGATCCCGGGACAGCTAACTATGGCTACACCTTC. Amino acid sequence: CAWDPGTANYGYTF.

V usage is TRBV7-2 and J usage is TRBJ2-7, with TRBD2 identical over 7 bases. The CDR3 runs 16 residues. The germline V gene encodes CDR1 SGHTA and CDR2 FQGNSA. Trimming at V came to 1 base and at J to 0 bases, leaving 6 bases not matched to a gene. The CDR3 nucleotides are TGTGCCAGCAGCTTAGTAGGCGGGAGCAACTCCTACGAGCAGTACTTC. The encoded protein is CASSLVGGSNSYEQYF.